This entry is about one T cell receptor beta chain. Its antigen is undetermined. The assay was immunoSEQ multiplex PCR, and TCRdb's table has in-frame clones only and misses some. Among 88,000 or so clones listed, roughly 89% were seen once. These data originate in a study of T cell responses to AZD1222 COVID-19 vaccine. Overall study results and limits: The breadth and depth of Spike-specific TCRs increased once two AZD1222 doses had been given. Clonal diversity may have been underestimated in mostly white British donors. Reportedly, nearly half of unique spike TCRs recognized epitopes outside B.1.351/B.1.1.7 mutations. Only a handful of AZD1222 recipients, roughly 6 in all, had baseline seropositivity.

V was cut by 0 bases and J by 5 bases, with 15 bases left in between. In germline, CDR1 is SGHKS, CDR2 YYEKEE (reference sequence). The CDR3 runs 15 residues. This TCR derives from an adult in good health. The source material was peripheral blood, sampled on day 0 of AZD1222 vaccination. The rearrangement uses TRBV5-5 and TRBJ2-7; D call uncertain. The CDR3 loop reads CASSLGQSGVHEQYF. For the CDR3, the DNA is TGTGCCAGCAGCTTGGGCCAGTCTGGCGTCCACGAGCAGTACTTC. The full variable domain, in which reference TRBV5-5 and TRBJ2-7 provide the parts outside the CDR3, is DAGVTQSPTHLIKTRGQQVTLRCSPISGHKSVSWYQQVLGQGPQFIFQYYEKEERGRGNFPDRFSARQFPNYSSELNVNALLLGDSALYLCASSLGQSGVHEQYFGPGTRLTVT.